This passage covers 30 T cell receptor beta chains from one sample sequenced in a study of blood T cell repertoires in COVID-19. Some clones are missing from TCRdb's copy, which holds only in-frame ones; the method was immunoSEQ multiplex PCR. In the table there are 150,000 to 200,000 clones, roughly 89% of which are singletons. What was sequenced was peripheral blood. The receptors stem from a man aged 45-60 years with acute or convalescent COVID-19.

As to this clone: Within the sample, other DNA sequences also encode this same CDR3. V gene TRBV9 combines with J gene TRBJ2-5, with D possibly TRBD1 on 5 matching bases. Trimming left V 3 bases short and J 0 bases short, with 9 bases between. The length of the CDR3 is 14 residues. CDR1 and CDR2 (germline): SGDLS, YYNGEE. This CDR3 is CASSARQYQETQYF. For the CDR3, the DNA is TGTGCCAGCAGCGCACGACAGTACCAAGAGACCCAGTACTTC. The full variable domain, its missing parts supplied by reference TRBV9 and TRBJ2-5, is DSGVTQTPKHLITATGQRVTLRCSPRSGDLSVYWYQQSLDQGLQFLIQYYNGEERAKGNILERFSAQQFPDLHSELNLSSLELGDSALYFCASSARQYQETQYFGPGTRLLVL.

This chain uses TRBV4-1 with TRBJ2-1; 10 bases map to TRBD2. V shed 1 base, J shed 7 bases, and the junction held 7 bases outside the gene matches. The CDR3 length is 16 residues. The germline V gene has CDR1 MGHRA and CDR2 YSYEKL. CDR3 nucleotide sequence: TGCGCCAGCAGCCAAGCGCGAGCGGGAGGGCCGAATGAGCAGTTCTTC. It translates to CASSQARAGGPNEQFF.

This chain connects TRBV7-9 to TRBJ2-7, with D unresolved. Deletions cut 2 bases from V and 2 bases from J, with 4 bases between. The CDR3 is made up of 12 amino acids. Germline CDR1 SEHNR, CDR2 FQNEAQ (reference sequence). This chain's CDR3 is CASSLFTYEQYF. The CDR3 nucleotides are TGTGCCAGCAGCTTATTCACCTACGAGCAGTACTTC.

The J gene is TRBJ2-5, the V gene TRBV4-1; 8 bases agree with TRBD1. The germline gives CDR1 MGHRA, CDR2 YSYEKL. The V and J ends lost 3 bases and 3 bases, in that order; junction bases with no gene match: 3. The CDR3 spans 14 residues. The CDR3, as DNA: TGCGCCAGCAGCCACCCGGACAGGGAAGAGACCCAGTACTTC. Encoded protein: CASSHPDREETQYF.

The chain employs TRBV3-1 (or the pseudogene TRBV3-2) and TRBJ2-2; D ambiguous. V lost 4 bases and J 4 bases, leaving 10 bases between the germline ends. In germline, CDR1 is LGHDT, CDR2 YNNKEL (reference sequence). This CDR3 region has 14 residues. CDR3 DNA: TGTGCCAGCAGCCCCAGACACCTCACCGGGGAGCTGTTTTTT. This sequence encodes CASSPRHLTGELFF.

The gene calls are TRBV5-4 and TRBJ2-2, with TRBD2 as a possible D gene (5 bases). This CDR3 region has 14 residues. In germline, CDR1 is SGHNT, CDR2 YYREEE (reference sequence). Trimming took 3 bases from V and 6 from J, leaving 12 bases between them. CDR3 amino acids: CASSYEGEAGELFF. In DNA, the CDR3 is TGTGCCAGCAGCTATGAGGGAGAGGCCGGGGAGCTGTTTTTT.

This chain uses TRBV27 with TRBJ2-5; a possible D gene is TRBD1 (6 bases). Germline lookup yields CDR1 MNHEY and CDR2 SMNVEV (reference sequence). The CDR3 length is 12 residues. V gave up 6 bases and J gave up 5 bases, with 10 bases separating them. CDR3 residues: CASRTGSETQYF. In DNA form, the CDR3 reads TGTGCCAGCAGAACAGGGAGTGAGACCCAGTACTTC.

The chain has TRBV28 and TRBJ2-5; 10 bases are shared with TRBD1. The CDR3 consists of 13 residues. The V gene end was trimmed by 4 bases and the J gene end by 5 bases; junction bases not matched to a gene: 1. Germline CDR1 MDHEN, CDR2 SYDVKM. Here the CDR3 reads CASSSGQGETQYF. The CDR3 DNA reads TGTGCCAGCAGTTCGGGACAGGGGGAGACCCAGTACTTC.

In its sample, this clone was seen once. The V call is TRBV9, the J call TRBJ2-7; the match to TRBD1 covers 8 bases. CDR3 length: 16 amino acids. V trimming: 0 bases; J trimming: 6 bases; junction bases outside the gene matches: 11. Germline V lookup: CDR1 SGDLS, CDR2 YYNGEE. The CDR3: CASSVVRSGGLSEQYF. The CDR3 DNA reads TGTGCCAGCAGCGTAGTGAGGTCAGGGGGCCTTTCCGAGCAGTACTTC.

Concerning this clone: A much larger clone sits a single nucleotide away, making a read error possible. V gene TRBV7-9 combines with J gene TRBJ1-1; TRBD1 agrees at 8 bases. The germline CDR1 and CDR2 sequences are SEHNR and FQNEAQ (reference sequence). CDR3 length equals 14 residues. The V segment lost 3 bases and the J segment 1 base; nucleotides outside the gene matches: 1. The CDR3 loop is CASSFTGGNTEAFF. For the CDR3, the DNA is TGTGCCAGCAGCTTTACAGGGGGGAACACTGAAGCTTTCTTT.

CDR3 DNA: TGTGCCAGCAGCGAGACCGTAGCGGGGGGAGATTACAATGAGCAGTTCTTC. Protein product: CASSETVAGGDYNEQFF. This chain connects TRBV2 to TRBJ2-1, with 10 positions matching TRBD2. Germline loops: CDR1 SNHLY, CDR2 FYNNEI. After removal of 6 bases from V and 4 bases from J, the junction contained 12 bases not matched to a gene. CDR3 length equals 17 residues.

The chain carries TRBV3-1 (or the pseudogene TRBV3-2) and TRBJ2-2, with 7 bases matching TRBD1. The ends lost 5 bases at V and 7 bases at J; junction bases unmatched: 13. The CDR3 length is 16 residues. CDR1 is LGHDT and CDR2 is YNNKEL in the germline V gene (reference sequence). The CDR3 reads CASSLYGTEFYGELFF. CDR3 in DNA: TGTGCCAGCAGCTTATACGGGACAGAATTTTACGGGGAGCTGTTTTTT.

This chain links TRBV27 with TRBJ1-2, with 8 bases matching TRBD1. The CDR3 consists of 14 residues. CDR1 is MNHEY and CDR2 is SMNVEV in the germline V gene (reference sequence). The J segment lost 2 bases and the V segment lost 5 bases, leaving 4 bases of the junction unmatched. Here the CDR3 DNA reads TGTGCCAGCAGTGTGGACAGGGACAACTATGGCTACACCTTC. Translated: CASSVDRDNYGYTF.

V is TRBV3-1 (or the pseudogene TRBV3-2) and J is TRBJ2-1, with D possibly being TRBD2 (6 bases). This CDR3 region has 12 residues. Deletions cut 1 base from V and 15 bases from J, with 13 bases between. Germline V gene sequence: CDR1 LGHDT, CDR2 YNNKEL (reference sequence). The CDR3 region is CASSQGLAGMFF. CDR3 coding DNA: TGTGCCAGCAGCCAAGGCCTTGCGGGAATGTTCTTC.

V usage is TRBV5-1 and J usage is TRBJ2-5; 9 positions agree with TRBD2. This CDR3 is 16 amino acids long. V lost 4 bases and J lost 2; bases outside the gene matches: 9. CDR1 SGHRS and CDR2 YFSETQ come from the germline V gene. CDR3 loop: CASSPNPSGAQETQYF. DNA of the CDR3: TGCGCCAGCAGCCCGAACCCTAGCGGGGCACAAGAGACCCAGTACTTC.

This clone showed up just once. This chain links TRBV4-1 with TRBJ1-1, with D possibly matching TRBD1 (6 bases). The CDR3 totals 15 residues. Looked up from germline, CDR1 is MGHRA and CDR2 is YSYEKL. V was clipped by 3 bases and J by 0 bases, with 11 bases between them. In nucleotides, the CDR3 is TGCGCCAGCAGCCAGGCAGGGGCTATGAACACTGAAGCTTTCTTT. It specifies CASSQAGAMNTEAFF.

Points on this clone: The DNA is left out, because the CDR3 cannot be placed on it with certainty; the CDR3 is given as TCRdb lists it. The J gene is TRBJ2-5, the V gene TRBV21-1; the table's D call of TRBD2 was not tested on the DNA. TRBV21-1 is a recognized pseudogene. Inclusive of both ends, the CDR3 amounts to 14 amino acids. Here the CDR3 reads CASSKGWGLGTQYF.

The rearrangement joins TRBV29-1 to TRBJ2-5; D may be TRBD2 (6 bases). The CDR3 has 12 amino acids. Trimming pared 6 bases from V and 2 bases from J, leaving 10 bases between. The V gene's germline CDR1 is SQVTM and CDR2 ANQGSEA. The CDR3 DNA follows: TGCAGCGTGACGCGGGGACAAGAGACCCAGTACTTC. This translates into CSVTRGQETQYF.

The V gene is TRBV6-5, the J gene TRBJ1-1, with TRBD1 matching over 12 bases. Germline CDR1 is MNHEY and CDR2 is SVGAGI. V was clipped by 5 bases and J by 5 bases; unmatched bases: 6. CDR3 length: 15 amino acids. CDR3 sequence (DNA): TGTGCCAGCAGTACGGGACAGGGGGCGGTAACTGAAGCTTTCTTT. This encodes CASSTGQGAVTEAFF.

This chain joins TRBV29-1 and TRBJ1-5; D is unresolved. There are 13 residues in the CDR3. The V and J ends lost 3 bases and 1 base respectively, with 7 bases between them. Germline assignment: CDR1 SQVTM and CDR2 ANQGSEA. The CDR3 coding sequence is TGCAGCGTTGACCCGCGGAGCAATCAGCCCCAGCATTTT. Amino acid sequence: CSVDPRSNQPQHF.

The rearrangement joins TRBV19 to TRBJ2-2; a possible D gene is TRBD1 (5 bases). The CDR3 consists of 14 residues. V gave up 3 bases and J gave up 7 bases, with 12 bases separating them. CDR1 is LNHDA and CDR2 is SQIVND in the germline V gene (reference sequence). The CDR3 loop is CASSILGVGGELFF. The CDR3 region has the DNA TGTGCCAGTAGTATTCTAGGGGTGGGCGGGGAGCTGTTTTTT.

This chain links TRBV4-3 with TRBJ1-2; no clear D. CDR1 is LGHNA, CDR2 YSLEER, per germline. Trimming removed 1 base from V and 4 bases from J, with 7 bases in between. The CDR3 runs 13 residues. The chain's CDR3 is CASSQVSSYGYTF. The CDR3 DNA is TGCGCCAGCAGCCAAGTGTCGAGCTATGGCTACACCTTC.

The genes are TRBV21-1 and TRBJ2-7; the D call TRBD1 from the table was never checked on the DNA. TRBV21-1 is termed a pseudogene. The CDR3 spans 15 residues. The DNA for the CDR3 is TGTGCCAGCAGCAAAGTAGGAGACAGGGTCTACGAGCAGTACTTC. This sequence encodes CASSKVGDRVYEQYF.

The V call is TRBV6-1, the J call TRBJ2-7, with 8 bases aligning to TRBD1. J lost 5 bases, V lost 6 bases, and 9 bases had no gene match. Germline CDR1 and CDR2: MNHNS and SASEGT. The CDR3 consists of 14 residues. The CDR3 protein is CASSIPGQADEQYF. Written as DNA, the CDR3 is TGTGCCAGCAGCATACCGGGACAGGCTGACGAGCAGTACTTC.

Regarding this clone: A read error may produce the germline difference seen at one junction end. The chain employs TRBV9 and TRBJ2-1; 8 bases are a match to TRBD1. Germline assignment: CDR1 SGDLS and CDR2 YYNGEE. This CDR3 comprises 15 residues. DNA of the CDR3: TGTGCCAGCAGCGTAGAATCCCGGACAGGGTATGACCAGTTCTTC. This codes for CASSVESRTGYDQFF.

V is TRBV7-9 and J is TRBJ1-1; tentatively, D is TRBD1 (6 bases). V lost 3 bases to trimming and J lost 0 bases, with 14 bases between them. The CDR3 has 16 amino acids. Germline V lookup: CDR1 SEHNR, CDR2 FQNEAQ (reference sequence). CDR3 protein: CASSLGSGALNTEAFF. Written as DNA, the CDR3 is TGTGCCAGCAGCTTGGGGTCAGGGGCATTGAACACTGAAGCTTTCTTT.

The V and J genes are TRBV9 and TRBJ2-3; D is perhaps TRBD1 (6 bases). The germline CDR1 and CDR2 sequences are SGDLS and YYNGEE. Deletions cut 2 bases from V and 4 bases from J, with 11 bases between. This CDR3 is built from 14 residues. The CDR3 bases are TGTGCCAGCAGCGTCCTGACAGGATCAGATACGCAGTATTTT. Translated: CASSVLTGSDTQYF. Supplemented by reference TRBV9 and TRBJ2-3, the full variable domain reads DSGVTQTPKHLITATGQRVTLRCSPRSGDLSVYWYQQSLDQGLQFLIQYYNGEERAKGNILERFSAQQFPDLHSELNLSSLELGDSALYFCASSVLTGSDTQYFGPGTRLTVL.

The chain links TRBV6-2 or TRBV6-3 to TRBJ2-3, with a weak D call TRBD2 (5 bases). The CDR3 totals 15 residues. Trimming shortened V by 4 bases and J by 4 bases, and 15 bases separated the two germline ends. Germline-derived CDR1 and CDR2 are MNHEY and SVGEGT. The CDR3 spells CASSLRESGSDTQYF. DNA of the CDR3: TGTGCCAGCAGTTTGAGGGAGAGTGGCTCAGATACGCAGTATTTT.

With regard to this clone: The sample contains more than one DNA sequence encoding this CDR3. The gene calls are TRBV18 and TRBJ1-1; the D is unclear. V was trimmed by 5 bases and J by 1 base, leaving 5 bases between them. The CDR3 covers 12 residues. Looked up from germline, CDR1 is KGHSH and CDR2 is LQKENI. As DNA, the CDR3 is TGTGCCAGCTCAGGAGGGAACACTGAAGCTTTCTTT. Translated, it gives CASSGGNTEAFF. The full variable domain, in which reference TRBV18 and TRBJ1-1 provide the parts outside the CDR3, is NAGVMQNPRHLVRRRGQEARLRCSPMKGHSHVYWYRQLPEEGLKFMVYLQKENIIDESGMPKERFSAEFPKEGPSILRIQQVVRGDSAAYFCASSGGNTEAFFGQGTRLTVV.

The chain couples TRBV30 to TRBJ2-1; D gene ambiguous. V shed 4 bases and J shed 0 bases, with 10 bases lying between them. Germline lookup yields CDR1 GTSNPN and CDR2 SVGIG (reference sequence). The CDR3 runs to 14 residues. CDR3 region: CAWMSHHSYNEQFF. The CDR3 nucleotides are TGTGCCTGGATGAGTCACCACTCCTACAATGAGCAGTTCTTC.